This T cell receptor beta chain was identified in a study of shared clonotypes between healthy human individuals. Study-wide results and limits: The donor pool, a small one, limited the genetic and exposure-history diversity represented. Generally, estimated richness proved larger in naive subsets than it did in memory subsets.

The input for sorted-subset replicate PCRs was approximately 200 ng DNA, 25,000 to 35,000 T cell genomes. TCRdb's copy holds only in-frame clones and misses some; the assay was immunoSEQ multiplex PCR. The sample holds around 1.1 million clones, around 82% seen once. With regard to this clone: Antigen specificity is unknown. This specimen includes other DNA sequences encoding the same CDR3.

Germline trimming cut 2 bases from V and 1 base from J; bases unmatched to any gene: 3. Germline assignment: CDR1 SGDLS and CDR2 YYNGEE. The CDR3 contains 15 residues. Division of CD4+ cells produced a CD45RA+ naive subset and a CD45RA-negative memory subset. This chain connects TRBV9 to TRBJ2-5; 9 bases fit TRBD2. The TCR originated in a man between 18 and 35 years old in good health. Some clones in this sample may be carry-over from other donors' samples. The sample was memory CD4+ T cells from PBMCs. The subset: CD45RA-negative fraction. For the CDR3, the DNA is TGTGCCAGCAGCGTGGGCGGGAGGGCCCAAGAGACCCAGTACTTC. Protein: CASSVGGRAQETQYF.